These 3 T cell receptor beta chains originate from one sample sequenced in a study of beta chain features in type 1 diabetes. The sequenced template was cDNA made from the entire isolated RNA. The assay was immunoSEQ multiplex PCR, and TCRdb's table has in-frame clones only and misses some. The profile shows 200,000 to 250,000 clones, approximately 10% of them singletons. The sequenced sample consisted of central memory CD4+ T cells from blood. The source of these receptors is a man aged 18 to 29 in good health.

This clone was recorded at least ten times. This rearrangement joins TRBV4-3 to TRBJ2-4; maybe TRBD2 (5 bases). Trimming took 0 bases from V and 0 from J, leaving 18 bases between them. This CDR3 has 19 residues. The germline CDR1 and CDR2 sequences are LGHNA and YSLEER. The CDR3 DNA sequence: TGCGCCAGCAGCCAAGATTTAATCGGTGCAGGACTAGCCAAAAACATTCAGTACTTC. This encodes CASSQDLIGAGLAKNIQYF.

This clone was seen ten or more times. The chain recombines TRBV10-3 with TRBJ2-7, with D possibly TRBD2 on 6 matching bases. This CDR3 has 14 amino acids. Per the germline V gene, CDR1 is ENHRY and CDR2 is SYGVKD. V lost 0 bases to trimming and J lost 6 bases, with 12 bases between them. CDR3 coding DNA: TGTGCCATCAGTGAGTCGCTAGCGAGAGTCGAGCAGTACTTC. The encoded protein is CAISESLARVEQYF.

The CDR3 region is CASSLPERGQETQYF. The CDR3 nucleotides read TGTGCCAGCAGCCTCCCGGAAAGAGGGCAAGAGACCCAGTACTTC. The V and J genes are TRBV7-2 and TRBJ2-5; weak D call: TRBD2 (5 bases). Germline CDR1 SGHTA, CDR2 FQGNSA. The CDR3 loop spans 15 amino acids. Trimming removed 5 bases from V and 2 bases from J, with 15 bases in between.